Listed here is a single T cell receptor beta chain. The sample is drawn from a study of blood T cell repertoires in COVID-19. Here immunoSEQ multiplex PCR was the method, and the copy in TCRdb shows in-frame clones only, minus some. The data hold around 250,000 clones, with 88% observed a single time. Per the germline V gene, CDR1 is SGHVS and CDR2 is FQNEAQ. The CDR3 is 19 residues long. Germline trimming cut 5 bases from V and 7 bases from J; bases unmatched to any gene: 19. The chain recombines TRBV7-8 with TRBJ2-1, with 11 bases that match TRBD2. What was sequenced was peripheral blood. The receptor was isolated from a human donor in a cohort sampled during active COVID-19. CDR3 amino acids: CASSLSFGLAGIRRNEQFF. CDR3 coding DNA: TGTGCCAGCAGCCTCTCTTTTGGACTAGCGGGTATTCGCCGGAATGAGCAGTTCTTC.